Below are 29 T cell receptor beta chains sequenced from a single sample in a study of T cells in Graves' hyperthyroidism and ophthalmopathy. RNA transcripts gave rise to amplified TCR beta CDR3 regions. The HTBI primer set was used in a first-round RT-PCR of the TCR CDR3. TCRdb reprocessed the multiplex PCR reads via MiXCR and lists one record per CDR3 protein. The sample lists some 440,000 distinct CDR3 sequences, about 15% occurring once. Specimen: blood. The receptors derive from a woman younger than 35 with Graves' hyperthyroidism.

This chain links TRBV6-1 with TRBJ2-5, with no clear D. Trimming removed 6 bases at V and 1 base at J, with 12 bases between. This CDR3 has 14 residues. Germline V lookup: CDR1 MNHNS, CDR2 SASEGT. CDR3 coding DNA: TGTGCCAGCAGCGATCCGAAGCCCCAAGAGACCCAGTACTTC. Encoded protein: CASSDPKPQETQYF.

This clonotype has only a few counts. The CDR3 coding sequence is TGTGCCAGCAGTGGGGCCCCAGGGGCCGCAAGGCCCGGGGAGCTGTTTTTT. It is translated as CASSGAPGAARPGELFF. The J gene is TRBJ2-2, the V gene TRBV6-2 or TRBV6-3, with a tentative D call TRBD1 (6 bases). Per the germline V gene, CDR1 is MNHEY and CDR2 is SVGEGT. With 5 bases removed from V and 6 bases from J, the gap between germline ends came to 22 bases. This CDR3 is 17 amino acids long.

Many counts were recorded for this clonotype. V usage is TRBV18 and J usage is TRBJ1-1, with TRBD1 matching over 7 bases. The V and J ends lost 4 bases and 1 base, in that order; junction bases with no gene match: 3. The CDR3 sequence is 14 residues long. The germline gives CDR1 KGHSH, CDR2 LQKENI. DNA for the CDR3: TGTGCCAGCTCACAAGGGACAGAGAACACTGAAGCTTTCTTT. Amino acids: CASSQGTENTEAFF.

The table lists this clonotype with many counts. The chain has TRBV5-1 and TRBJ2-1, with D possibly being TRBD1 or TRBD2 (5 bases each). Germline lookup yields CDR1 SGHRS and CDR2 YFSETQ. Trimming removed 1 base from V and 7 bases from J, with 9 bases in between. The CDR3 length is 13 residues. CDR3 nucleotides: TGCGCCAGCAGCTTGCAGGGAGAGAATGAGCAGTTCTTC. Its protein is CASSLQGENEQFF. The full variable domain, its missing parts supplied by reference TRBV5-1 and TRBJ2-1, is KAGVTQTPRYLIKTRGQQVTLSCSPISGHRSVSWYQQTPGQGLQFLFEYFSETQRNKGNFPGRFSGRQFSNSRSEMNVSTLELGDSALYLCASSLQGENEQFFGPGTRLTVL.

This clonotype was seen at least ten times. The chain couples TRBV7-8 to TRBJ2-7, with TRBD2 matching 10 bases. Trimming took 1 base from V and 7 from J; bases not matched to a gene: 4. Germline CDR1 and CDR2: SGHVS and FQNEAQ. This CDR3 spans 14 amino acids. CDR3 region: CASSLERSGGEQYF. The CDR3 DNA follows: TGTGCCAGCAGCTTAGAGCGTAGCGGGGGGGAGCAGTACTTC.

The table lists this clonotype with many counts. This rearrangement joins TRBV13 to TRBJ2-3; D uncertain. CDR3 length equals 12 residues. Trimming removed 3 bases from V and 6 bases from J, with 7 bases in between. From germline, CDR1 is PRHDT and CDR2 FYEKMQ (reference sequence). The CDR3 here is CASSFSMDTQYF. As DNA, the CDR3 is TGTGCCAGCAGCTTCTCCATGGATACGCAGTATTTT.

The chain couples TRBV19 to TRBJ2-6; D is unclear. The ends were cut back, 1 base at V and 0 bases at J, with 4 bases in the middle. This CDR3 has 15 residues. Germline V lookup: CDR1 LNHDA, CDR2 SQIVND (reference sequence). The CDR3: CASSIGSSGANVLTF. The CDR3, as DNA: TGTGCCAGTAGTATAGGGAGCTCTGGGGCCAACGTCCTGACTTTC. Based on the CDR3 plus reference TRBV19 and TRBJ2-6, the full variable domain is DGGITQSPKYLFRKEGQNVTLSCEQNLNHDAMYWYRQDPGQGLRLIYYSQIVNDFQKGDIAEGYSVSREKKESFPLTVTSAQKNPTAFYLCASSIGSSGANVLTFGAGSRLTVL.

The rearrangement uses TRBV5-5 and TRBJ1-3, with unresolved D. CDR1 is SGHKS, CDR2 YYEKEE, per germline (reference sequence). The CDR3 runs 14 residues. Trimming took off 5 bases at V and 2 bases at J, with 11 bases between the two ends. The CDR3: CASSFSDTGNTIYF. The CDR3, as DNA: TGTGCCAGCAGTTTCAGCGACACTGGAAACACCATATATTTT.

This chain uses TRBV9 with TRBJ2-3; D not resolved. Germline V gives CDR1 SGDLS, CDR2 YYNGEE. Trimming shortened V by 3 bases and J by 4 bases, and 27 bases separated the two germline ends. This CDR3 spans 19 amino acids. This chain's CDR3 is CASSAPTGLVGSAADTQYF. CDR3 nucleotides: TGTGCCAGCAGCGCCCCCACCGGATTGGTTGGCTCAGCCGCAGATACGCAGTATTTT.

This clonotype was detected many times. The chain employs TRBV20-1 and TRBJ2-7, with 7 bases identical to TRBD1. Germline-derived CDR1 and CDR2 are DFQATT and SNEGSKA (reference sequence). The CDR3 sequence is 16 residues long. V trimming: 6 bases; J trimming: 0 bases; junction bases outside the gene matches: 14. The CDR3 loop reads CSATGTGARDSYEQYF. In DNA, the CDR3 is TGCAGTGCGACCGGCACAGGGGCGAGGGACTCCTACGAGCAGTACTTC.

This clonotype was recorded many times. This sequence joins TRBV7-9 and TRBJ2-5, with 7 bases fitting TRBD2. V was pared by 4 bases and J by 5 bases, with 10 bases of the junction left unmatched. This CDR3 region has 15 residues. Looked up from germline, CDR1 is SEHNR and CDR2 is FQNEAQ (reference sequence). In DNA form, the CDR3 reads TGTGCCAGCAGCTCCCCCGCGGGAGTTGTTGAGACCCAGTACTTC. Protein product: CASSSPAGVVETQYF.

The table lists this clonotype with a few counts. The rearrangement links TRBV20-1 to TRBJ2-1; TRBD2 aligns across 12 bases. Germline CDR1 reads DFQATT; CDR2 reads SNEGSKA (reference sequence). This CDR3 region has 13 residues. CDR3 sequence reads: CSSGGAKYNEQFF. In nucleotides, the CDR3 is TGCTCTAGCGGGGGGGCTAAATACAATGAGCAGTTCTTC.

Many counts were recorded for this clonotype. This chain connects TRBV11-1 to TRBJ2-1, with 13 bases identical to TRBD2. From germline, CDR1 is SGHAT and CDR2 FQDESV (reference sequence). V dropped 0 bases and J dropped 0; count of bases not matched to a gene: 2. The CDR3 consists of 18 residues. This CDR3 is CASSLARTSGSSYNEQFF. In DNA, the CDR3 is TGTGCCAGCAGCTTAGCCAGGACTAGCGGGAGCTCCTACAATGAGCAGTTCTTC.

This clonotype was picked up many times. V is TRBV5-1 and J is TRBJ1-1, with 12 bases matching TRBD1. The trim removed 1 base at V and 1 base at J, leaving 5 bases unmatched. In germline, CDR1 is SGHRS, CDR2 YFSETQ. The CDR3 has 17 residues. The CDR3 DNA is TGCGCCAGCAGCTTGTGGGGACAGGGGGCCCCGAACACTGAAGCTTTCTTT. Translated, it gives CASSLWGQGAPNTEAFF.

The chain has TRBV7-2 and TRBJ2-3, with 13 bases aligning to TRBD2. The trim removed 5 bases at V and 8 bases at J, leaving 7 bases unmatched. Germline-derived CDR1 and CDR2 are SGHTA and FQGNSA. There are 15 residues in the CDR3. As DNA, the CDR3 is TGTGCCAGCAGCCCACTAGCGGGGGGGAGAGGTACGCAGTATTTT. Its protein is CASSPLAGGRGTQYF.

This clonotype has a handful of counts. The chain couples TRBV9 to TRBJ1-1; D is perhaps TRBD1 (6 bases). The CDR3 covers 15 residues. Germline V gene data show CDR1 as SGDLS and CDR2 as YYNGEE. Trimming stripped 0 bases from V and 0 bases from J, with 9 bases between. Here the CDR3 DNA reads TGTGCCAGCAGCGTAGGAGGGGGGTTGAACACTGAAGCTTTCTTT. It translates to CASSVGGGLNTEAFF.

This clonotype was observed once. This chain joins TRBV11-2 and TRBJ2-5; 10 bases agree with TRBD1. The CDR3 extends over 16 amino acids. The V segment lost 4 bases and the J segment 2 bases; nucleotides outside the gene matches: 7. Per the germline V gene, CDR1 is SGHAT and CDR2 is FQNNGV. CDR3 sequence reads: CASSSHRTGGQETQYF. The CDR3 DNA follows: TGTGCCAGCAGCTCACACAGGACAGGGGGACAAGAGACCCAGTACTTC.

V usage is TRBV29-1 and J usage is TRBJ2-3, with TRBD2 identical over 8 bases. Germline V lookup: CDR1 SQVTM, CDR2 ANQGSEA. The CDR3 runs 15 residues. V shed 0 bases and J 3 bases; nucleotides not matched to a gene: 5. The CDR3 DNA sequence: TGCAGCGTTGAAGATAACAGCGGGAGTACAGATACGCAGTATTTT. Its translation: CSVEDNSGSTDTQYF.

This clonotype was counted many times. The chain has TRBV11-3 and TRBJ2-1; 10 nucleotides agree with TRBD2. V shed 4 bases and J 6 bases; nucleotides not matched to a gene: 9. This CDR3 is built from 16 residues. CDR1 is SGHNT and CDR2 is YENEEA in the germline V gene. The CDR3 DNA reads TGTGCCAGCAGCTCGAGCGGGGGGGCAGTTCTCAATGAGCAGTTCTTC. Translating it yields CASSSSGGAVLNEQFF.

This clonotype was observed a few times. The J gene is TRBJ2-2, the V gene TRBV7-2, with 8 bases matching TRBD2. Germline lookup yields CDR1 SGHTA and CDR2 FQGNSA. CDR3 length: 20 amino acids. The V gene end was trimmed by 0 bases and the J gene end by 6 bases; junction bases not matched to a gene: 18. CDR3 protein: CASSLARGTSFFSGAGELFF. In DNA form, the CDR3 reads TGTGCCAGCAGCTTAGCGCGCGGGACTAGTTTTTTCTCGGGAGCCGGGGAGCTGTTTTTT.

Only a few counts were recorded for this clonotype. This may be a read error: a much more frequent sequence differs by one nucleotide. The chain employs TRBV28 and TRBJ2-3; 9 bases are shared with TRBD2. Germline V gene lookup returns CDR1 MDHEN and CDR2 SYDVKM. Trimming removed 6 bases from V and 7 bases from J; junction bases left unmatched: 11. The CDR3 consists of 15 residues. CDR3 amino acids: CASRFAGGAPNTQYF. CDR3 nucleotide sequence: TGTGCCAGCAGGTTTGCGGGGGGGGCTCCCAATACGCAGTATTTT.

The rearrangement links TRBV20-1 to TRBJ2-1; 11 nucleotides align to TRBD2. The CDR3 runs 17 residues. After removal of 3 bases from V and 7 bases from J, the junction contained 14 bases not matched to a gene. In germline, CDR1 is DFQATT, CDR2 SNEGSKA (reference sequence). The CDR3 DNA is TGCAGTGCTAGTCAACTAGCGGGAGTACTTGGGATAAATGAGCAGTTCTTC. Translation gives CSASQLAGVLGINEQFF.

The chain's CDR3 is CASTWTGGISNQPQHF. The CDR3 region has the DNA TGTGCCAGCACATGGACAGGGGGAATTAGCAATCAGCCCCAGCATTTT. The chain uses TRBV7-2 and TRBJ1-5, with 10 bases fitting TRBD1. CDR1 is SGHTA, CDR2 FQGNSA, per germline. This CDR3 is 16 amino acids long. V shed 7 bases, J shed 0 bases, and the junction held 6 bases outside the gene matches.

The chain joins TRBV5-5 to TRBJ2-6; 9 positions agree with TRBD1. CDR3 size: 16 residues. Per the germline V gene, CDR1 is SGHKS and CDR2 is YYEKEE (reference sequence). Losses at the gene ends were 4 bases for V and 2 bases for J; bases not matched to a gene: 4. The CDR3 reads CASSRDRVPGANVLTF. CDR3 coding DNA: TGTGCCAGCAGCCGGGACAGGGTGCCTGGGGCCAACGTCCTGACTTTC.

The gene calls are TRBV2 and TRBJ2-7, with a tentative D call TRBD1 (6 bases). The V gene lost 7 bases and the J gene lost 0 bases, with 10 bases spanning the gap. CDR1 is SNHLY, CDR2 FYNNEI, per germline. The CDR3 contains 13 residues. The CDR3 DNA follows: TGTGCCAGCAACCGGGACATCTCCTACGAGCAGTACTTC. Protein product: CASNRDISYEQYF.

This clonotype has only a few counts. The rearrangement links TRBV5-1 to TRBJ2-7; D call uncertain. The length of the CDR3 is 13 residues. CDR1 is SGHRS, CDR2 YFSETQ, per germline. The ends were cut back, 5 bases at V and 6 bases at J, with 15 bases in the middle. Here the CDR3 DNA reads TGCGCCAGCAGGCCCACATTTTGGGGCGAGCAGTACTTC. This translates into CASRPTFWGEQYF.

This clonotype was seen ten or more times. The gene calls are TRBV28 and TRBJ2-7; D perhaps matches TRBD2 (5 bases). This CDR3 has 14 residues. Looked up from germline, CDR1 is MDHEN and CDR2 is SYDVKM. V was cut by 6 bases and J by 2 bases, with 14 bases left in between. The CDR3 region has the DNA TGTGCCAGCAGCCCTTTACTAGAGGCCTACGAGCAGTACTTC. Translating it yields CASSPLLEAYEQYF.

The CDR3 loop reads CSARMPGQGFGAFF. Here the CDR3 DNA reads TGCAGTGCCCGTATGCCGGGACAGGGCTTCGGTGCTTTCTTT. The gene calls are TRBV20-1 and TRBJ1-1, with 9 bases aligning to TRBD1. CDR3 length equals 14 residues. Per the germline V gene, CDR1 is DFQATT and CDR2 is SNEGSKA (reference sequence). Unmatched junction bases numbered 16, after V lost 6 bases and J lost 11 bases.

The table lists this clonotype with many counts. This sequence joins TRBV20-1 and TRBJ1-2, with D uncertain. There are 13 residues in the CDR3. V was trimmed by 2 bases and J by 6 bases, leaving 13 bases between them. In germline, CDR1 is DFQATT, CDR2 SNEGSKA (reference sequence). CDR3 sequence (DNA): TGCAGTGCTAGACGGCCGAATGAGGATGGCTACACCTTC. As protein: CSARRPNEDGYTF.